This TCR beta chain was profiled in a study of patients and donors after allogeneic stem cell transplantation. TCRdb reanalysed the RT-PCR reads using MiXCR and keeps one entry per CDR3 protein. The sample records about 87,000 distinct CDR3 sequences, around 5% being singletons. The CDR3 loop spans 12 amino acids. V was cut by 8 bases and J by 7 bases, with 12 bases left in between. Germline loops: CDR1 SGHNT, CDR2 YENEEA. This clonotype has only a few counts. This TCR derives from a human donor who was either an allogeneic HSCT recipient or a stem cell or donor lymphocyte infusion donor (not recorded which). It is not recorded whose cells these are; they may come from a transplant donor. Sequencing was carried out using blood, either unsorted or a sorted T cell fraction (not recorded which). The chain carries TRBV11-3 and TRBJ2-1; no firm D call. The chain's CDR3 is CASRKDANEQFF. In nucleotides, the CDR3 is TGTGCCAGCCGAAAGGACGCAAATGAGCAGTTCTTC.